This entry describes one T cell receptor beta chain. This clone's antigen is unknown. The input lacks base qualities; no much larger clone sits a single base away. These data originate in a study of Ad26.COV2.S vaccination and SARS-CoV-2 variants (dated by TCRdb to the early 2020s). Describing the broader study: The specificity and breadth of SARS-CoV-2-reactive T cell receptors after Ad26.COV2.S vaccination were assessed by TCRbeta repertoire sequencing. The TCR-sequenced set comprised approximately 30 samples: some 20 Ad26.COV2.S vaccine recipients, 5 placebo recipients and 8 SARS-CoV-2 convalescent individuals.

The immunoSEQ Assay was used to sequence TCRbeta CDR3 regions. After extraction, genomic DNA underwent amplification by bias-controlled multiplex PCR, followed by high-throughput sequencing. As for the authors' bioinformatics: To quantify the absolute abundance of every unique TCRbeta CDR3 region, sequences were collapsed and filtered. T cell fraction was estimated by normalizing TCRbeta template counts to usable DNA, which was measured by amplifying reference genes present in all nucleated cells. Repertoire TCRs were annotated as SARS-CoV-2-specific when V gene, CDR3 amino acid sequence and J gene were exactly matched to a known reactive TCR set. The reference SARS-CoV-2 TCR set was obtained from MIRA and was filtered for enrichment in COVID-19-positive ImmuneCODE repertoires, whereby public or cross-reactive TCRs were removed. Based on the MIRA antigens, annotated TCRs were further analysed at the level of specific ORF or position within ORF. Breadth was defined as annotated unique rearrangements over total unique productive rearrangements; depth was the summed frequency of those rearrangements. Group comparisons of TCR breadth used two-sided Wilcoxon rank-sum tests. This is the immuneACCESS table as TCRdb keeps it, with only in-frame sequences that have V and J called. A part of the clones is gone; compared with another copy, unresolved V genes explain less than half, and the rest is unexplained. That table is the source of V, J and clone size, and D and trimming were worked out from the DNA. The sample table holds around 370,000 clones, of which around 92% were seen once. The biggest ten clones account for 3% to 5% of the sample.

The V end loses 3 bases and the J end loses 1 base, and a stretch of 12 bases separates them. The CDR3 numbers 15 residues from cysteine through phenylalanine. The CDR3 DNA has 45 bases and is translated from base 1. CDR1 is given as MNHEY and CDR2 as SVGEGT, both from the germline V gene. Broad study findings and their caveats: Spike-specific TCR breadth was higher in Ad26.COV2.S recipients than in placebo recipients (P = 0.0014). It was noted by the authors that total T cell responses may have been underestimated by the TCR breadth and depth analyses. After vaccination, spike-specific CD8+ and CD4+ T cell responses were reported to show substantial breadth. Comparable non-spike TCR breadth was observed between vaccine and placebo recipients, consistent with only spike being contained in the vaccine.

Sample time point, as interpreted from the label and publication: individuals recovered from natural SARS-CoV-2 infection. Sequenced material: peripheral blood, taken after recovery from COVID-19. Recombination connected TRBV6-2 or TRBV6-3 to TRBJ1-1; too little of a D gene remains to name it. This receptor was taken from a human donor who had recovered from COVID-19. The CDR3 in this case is CASSYSRAENTEAFF. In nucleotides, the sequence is TGTGCCAGCAGTTATTCTCGGGCAGAGAACACTGAAGCTTTCTTT.